A selection of T cell receptor beta chains follows, all from one sample in a study of blood T cells in healthy people across ages. Each CDR3 protein is one row after TCRdb ran MiXCR on the 5' RACE reads. The sample records roughly 830,000 distinct CDR3 sequences, 62% being singletons. Material: blood. The receptors come from a man aged 25 to 45 in good health. CDR3s include the opening cysteine and the closing phenylalanine or tryptophan. The D gene is left open where the match is weak. Expanded clones get a size class; other rows say once, few or many, or leave the size out.

j_call	v_call	clone_size	d_call	cdr3_aa	cdr3_nt
TRBJ2-1	TRBV15	.	.	CATSWDLLGVNEQFF	TGTGCCACCAGTTGGGACCTATTGGGGGTGAATGAGCAGTTCTTC
TRBJ2-5	TRBV4-3	.	TRBD2	CASSQERGGQETQYF	TGCGCCAGCAGCCAAGAGCGGGGGGGCCAAGAGACCCAGTACTTC
TRBJ2-3	TRBV20-1	few	.	CSAPSESTDTQYF	TGCAGTGCTCCTAGTGAAAGCACAGATACGCAGTATTTT
TRBJ2-2	TRBV7-2	.	.	CASSWTGLTGELFF	TGTGCCAGCAGCTGGACCGGGCTAACCGGGGAGCTGTTTTTT
TRBJ2-4	TRBV20-1	few	.	CSVEGVGNNIQYF	TGCAGTGTTGAGGGAGTGGGGAACAACATTCAGTACTTC
TRBJ2-7	TRBV4-3	.	.	CASSGTLFHEQYF	TGCGCCAGCAGCGGGACTTTGTTCCACGAGCAGTACTTC
TRBJ1-3	TRBV7-2	once	.	CASSLAWSSGNTIYF	TGTGCCAGCAGCTTAGCCTGGAGCTCTGGAAACACCATATATTTT
TRBJ2-7	TRBV6-5	few	.	CASSWGQGYYEQYF	TGTGCCAGCAGTTGGGGTCAGGGTTACTACGAGCAGTACTTC
TRBJ1-1	TRBV29-1	.	TRBD1	CSVERTGNTEAFF	TGCAGCGTTGAGAGGACAGGGAACACTGAAGCTTTCTTT
TRBJ1-2	TRBV4-2	few	.	CASSQDSAANYGYTF	TGTGCCAGCAGCCAAGATTCGGCAGCCAACTATGGCTACACCTTC
TRBJ2-7	TRBV15	few	TRBD1	CATSRGPPGQGFIEQYF	TGTGCCACCAGCAGAGGACCCCCGGGACAGGGCTTTATCGAGCAGTACTTC
TRBJ2-5	TRBV4-1	.	TRBD2	CASSQMGLEALETQYF	TGCGCCAGCAGCCAAATGGGACTAGAGGCTTTAGAGACCCAGTACTTC
TRBJ1-6	TRBV12-3/TRBV12-4	.	.	CASSLQPQGYNSPLHF	TGTGCCAGCAGTTTACAACCTCAGGGTTATAATTCACCCCTCCACTTT
TRBJ2-7	TRBV7-2	.	.	CASSLGLLPYEQYF	TGTGCCAGCAGCTTAGGGTTACTACCTTACGAGCAGTACTTC
TRBJ2-6	TRBV6-1	.	.	CASIVSFRANVLTF	TGTGCCAGCATAGTGTCATTTAGGGCCAACGTCCTGACTTTC
TRBJ1-5	TRBV28	.	.	CASRRDQGSWQPQHF	TGTGCCAGCAGGCGAGATCAGGGGTCCTGGCAGCCCCAGCATTTT
TRBJ2-5	TRBV20-1	.	.	CSAVDTQETQYF	TGCAGTGCCGTTGACACCCAAGAGACCCAGTACTTC
TRBJ1-1	TRBV29-1	once	TRBD1	CSAITGGPEAFF	TGCAGCGCCATCACAGGGGGTCCTGAAGCTTTCTTT
TRBJ2-7	TRBV5-1	.	.	CASSFSVPRGHEQYF	TGCGCCAGCAGCTTTTCCGTGCCTAGGGGCCACGAGCAGTACTTC
TRBJ1-2	TRBV7-9	.	.	CASSLGTREIGYTF	TGTGCCAGCAGCTTAGGAACACGGGAAATTGGCTACACCTTC
TRBJ1-2	TRBV3-1	.	.	CASSQAYRWANYGYTF	TGTGCCAGCAGCCAAGCTTATAGGTGGGCTAACTATGGCTACACCTTC
TRBJ2-5	TRBV5-1	.	.	CASSGGGGTQYF	TGCGCCAGCAGCGGAGGGGGAGGGACCCAGTACTTC
TRBJ2-3	TRBV29-1	few	.	CSVEALTDTQYF	TGCAGCGTTGAAGCCCTGACAGATACGCAGTATTTT
TRBJ2-1	TRBV4-3	.	TRBD1	CASSLPGQGYEQFF	TGCGCCAGCAGCCTACCGGGACAGGGGTATGAGCAGTTCTTC
TRBJ2-7	TRBV5-1	.	.	CASSLATGKVGREQYF	TGCGCCAGCAGCTTGGCTACAGGGAAGGTGGGTCGCGAGCAGTACTTC
TRBJ2-6	TRBV20-1	.	.	CAPGDLSGANVLTF	TGCGCTCCAGGTGACCTCTCTGGGGCCAACGTCCTGACTTTC
TRBJ2-7	TRBV27	few	TRBD1	CASSSGQGASYEQYF	TGTGCCAGCAGTTCCGGACAGGGGGCATCCTACGAGCAGTACTTC
TRBJ2-3	TRBV7-2	.	TRBD2	CASARWTSGATDTQYF	TGTGCCAGCGCCCGGTGGACTAGCGGGGCCACAGATACGCAGTATTTT
TRBJ2-1	TRBV27	few	.	CASSLIGGNEQFF	TGTGCCAGCAGTTTGATAGGGGGCAATGAGCAGTTCTTC
TRBJ2-1	TRBV27	.	TRBD2	CASTSGGVGLEFF	TGTGCCAGCACGTCCGGGGGGGTAGGTTTAGAGTTCTTC
TRBJ1-1	TRBV4-2	few	.	CASSQDGGTEAFF	TGTGCCAGCAGCCAAGATGGAGGAACTGAAGCTTTCTTT
TRBJ2-3	TRBV4-3	many	.	CASSQGPLGGDTQYF	TGCGCCAGCAGCCAAGGCCCCTTGGGCGGCGATACGCAGTATTTT
TRBJ2-7	TRBV5-1	.	.	CASSFKQASVSYEQYF	TGCGCCAGCAGCTTTAAACAGGCGTCAGTAAGCTACGAGCAGTACTTC
TRBJ2-3	TRBV10-3	few	.	CAISVGSSTDTQYF	TGTGCCATCAGTGTTGGGTCAAGCACAGATACGCAGTATTTT
TRBJ2-4	TRBV28	.	.	CASSWSTTPKNIQYF	TGTGCCAGCAGTTGGAGTACCACCCCCAAAAACATTCAGTACTTC
TRBJ2-3	TRBV7-2	.	.	CASKERESTDTQYF	TGTGCCAGCAAAGAGAGGGAAAGCACAGATACGCAGTATTTT
TRBJ2-5	TRBV15	.	.	CATSIRTGDTQETQYF	TGTGCCACCAGCATCCGAACAGGCGATACACAAGAGACCCAGTACTTC
TRBJ2-1	TRBV10-3	.	.	CAISESAGQSFSSYNEQFF	TGTGCCATCAGTGAGAGTGCTGGACAATCTTTTAGCTCCTACAATGAGCAGTTCTTC
TRBJ2-1	TRBV27	few	.	CASSALNEQFF	TGTGCCAGCAGTGCTCTAAATGAGCAGTTCTTC
TRBJ2-1	TRBV9	.	.	CASSVDGQSGNEQFF	TGTGCCAGCAGCGTGGATGGACAATCGGGGAATGAGCAGTTCTTC
TRBJ2-1	TRBV29-1	many	TRBD2	CSVEDLAGAGDEQFF	TGCAGCGTTGAAGATCTAGCGGGGGCCGGGGATGAGCAGTTCTTC
TRBJ2-3	TRBV12-3/TRBV12-4	.	.	CASSSTVAGSTDTQYF	TGTGCCAGCAGTTCCACGGTGGCAGGGAGCACAGATACGCAGTATTTT
TRBJ2-4	TRBV20-1	few	TRBD1	CSAISEKGGTGGERGIQYF	TGCAGTGCTATTTCAGAAAAGGGCGGGACAGGGGGCGAAAGGGGCATTCAGTACTTC
TRBJ2-6	TRBV4-2	.	.	CASSQPTTPNSGANVLTF	TGTGCCAGCAGCCAACCTACGACACCCAACTCTGGGGCCAACGTCCTGACTTTC
TRBJ2-6	TRBV7-3	.	.	CASSPLRSGANVLTF	TGTGCCAGCAGCCCCCTCCGCTCTGGGGCCAACGTCCTGACTTTC